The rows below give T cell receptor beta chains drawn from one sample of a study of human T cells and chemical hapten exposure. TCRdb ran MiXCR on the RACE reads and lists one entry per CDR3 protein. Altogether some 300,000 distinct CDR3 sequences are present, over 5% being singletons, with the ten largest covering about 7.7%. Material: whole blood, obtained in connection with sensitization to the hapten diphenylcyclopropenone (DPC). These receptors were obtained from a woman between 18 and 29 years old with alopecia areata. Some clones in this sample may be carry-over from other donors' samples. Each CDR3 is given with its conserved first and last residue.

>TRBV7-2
CASSLMTDTQYF
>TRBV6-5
CASSSLGVLREQFF
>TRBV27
CASSLSVGGYEQYF
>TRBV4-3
CASSRGITDTQYF
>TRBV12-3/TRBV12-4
CASSSGGLPGNTIYF
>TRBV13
CASSVDRRQYEQYF
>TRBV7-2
CASSLDFQPQHF
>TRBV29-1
CSVEGFEDYGYTF
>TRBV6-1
CASSEGVRSNEQFF
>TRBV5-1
CASSGRTGERNEQFF
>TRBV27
CASSLSGGGLVTLPLDTGELFF
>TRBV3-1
CASSQARYNLDYTF
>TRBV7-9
CASSLGQGATNEKLFF
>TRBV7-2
CASSLNGGSYNEQFF
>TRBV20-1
CSASREAYLNYGYTF
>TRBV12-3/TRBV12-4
CASSFEDSYTDTQYF
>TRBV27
CASSNTGPYGYTF
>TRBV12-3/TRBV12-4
CASSLLRGETQYF
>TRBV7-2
CASSWTPNPGTYYTF
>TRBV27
CASSYRGGGLTDTQYF
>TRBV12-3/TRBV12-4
CASSLEIYNEQFF
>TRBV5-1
CASSLGQGPSDTQYF
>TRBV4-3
CASSSQTLTNYGYTF
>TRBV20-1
CSASPSGGEIEQFF
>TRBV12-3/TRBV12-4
CASRADFPETQYF
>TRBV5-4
CASRIDRAPYNEQFF
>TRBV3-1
CASSPLAGYNEQFF
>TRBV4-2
CASSQDRHGTSYEQYF
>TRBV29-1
CSVLLLGLEAFF
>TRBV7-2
CAVDSRGETQYF
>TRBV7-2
CASSLSKGNTIYF
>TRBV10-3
CAISPGQGYEQYF
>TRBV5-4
CASSLDQGAYTEAFF
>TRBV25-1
CASSESGGNGYTF
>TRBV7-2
CASSLGGGEGYGYTF
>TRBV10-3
CAISESRASPGELFF
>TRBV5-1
CASSFNSDTQYF
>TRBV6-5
CASSYSSLSGTQYF
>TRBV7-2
CASSSESSPLHF
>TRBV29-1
CSDLRGGTEAFF
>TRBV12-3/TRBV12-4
CASSRSGTTDTQYF
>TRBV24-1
CATSESTSLQTQYF